This T cell receptor (beta chain) was retrieved from a study of monozygotic twins with inflammatory bowel disease. With the 5' RACE reads reprocessed, TCRdb shows one record per CDR3 protein and no DNA. The listing contains about 150,000 distinct CDR3 sequences. Isolation of total RNA was performed on whole blood, with no prior T cell sorting. Findings and limits, study-wide: Healthy co-twins, by inverse Simpson, had higher TCRbeta diversity than their siblings with IBD. Other individuals had fewer clonotypes in common with IBD patients than with healthy twins, especially with disease activity.

There are 14 residues in the CDR3. Germline assignment: CDR1 MNHEY and CDR2 SMNVEV (reference sequence). Comment on this clonotype: Its antigen is unknown.

Sequences were obtained from blood. The receptor comes from a human donor with ulcerative colitis or Crohn's disease, or a healthy co-twin of an affected twin (not recorded which). The chain joins TRBV27 to TRBJ1-5; with no DNA, the TCRdb D assignment of TRBD1 cannot be verified. CDR3 sequence reads: CASGGVSFNQPQHF.